This section outlines one T cell receptor (beta chain) sequence together with its context. Its antigen is currently unknown. This CDR3 has 14 amino acids. Trimming removed 0 bases at V and 3 bases at J, with 9 bases between. Germline CDR1 ENHRY, CDR2 SYGVKD. This entry comes from a study of T cell responses to AZD1222 COVID-19 vaccine. Study overall: Second doses were pooled across both intervals (about 4 or about 12 weeks). General study points: Donors, mostly white British, included more females; clonal diversity was possibly underestimated.

Clones were read by immunoSEQ multiplex PCR, and TCRdb kept only the in-frame ones, dropping some. The sample lists 100,000 to 150,000 clones; 93% were seen once. This clonotype originated in an adult in good health. The chain uses TRBV10-3 and TRBJ2-7; D ambiguous. The specimen comprised peripheral blood, sampled on day 0 of AZD1222 vaccination. The CDR3 sequence is CAISESGLSYEQYF. CDR3 coding DNA: TGTGCCATCAGTGAGTCGGGTCTGAGCTACGAGCAGTACTTC.